A selection of T cell receptor beta chains follows, all from one sample in a study of T cells in Graves' hyperthyroidism and ophthalmopathy. MiXCR, run by TCRdb on the multiplex PCR reads, gives a single entry per CDR3 protein. Of fewer than 500,000 distinct CDR3 sequences in the sample, roughly 13% are singletons; the top ten hold more than 20%. The material sequenced was blood. Receptor source: a man aged 25-45 years with Graves' hyperthyroidism that later progressed to Graves' ophthalmopathy. The CDR3 runs from the conserved cysteine through the conserved F or W. A D gene is named only where the DNA matches it firmly. Clone size is shown for a subset of rows, as once, few, many or a class of expanded clone.

d_call | clone_size | j_call | v_call | cdr3_aa | cdr3_nt
- | few | TRBJ1-5 | TRBV27 | CASSFKGGWGNQPQHF | TGTGCCAGCAGTTTTAAGGGCGGTTGGGGCAATCAGCCCCAGCATTTT
- | many | TRBJ1-2 | TRBV6-1 | CASSEDSLYGYTF | TGTGCCAGCAGTGAAGACAGTCTCTATGGCTACACCTTC
TRBD2 | many | TRBJ2-7 | TRBV2 | CASRDSGGAFYEQYF | TGTGCCAGCAGAGATAGCGGGGGCGCTTTCTACGAGCAGTACTTC
TRBD1 | many | TRBJ1-1 | TRBV10-3 | CAISADRGRTEAFF | TGTGCCATCAGTGCTGACAGGGGAAGAACTGAAGCTTTCTTT
- | many | TRBJ2-3 | TRBV12-3/TRBV12-4 | CASSFLQDTQYF | TGTGCCAGCAGTTTCCTACAAGATACGCAGTATTTT
- | few | TRBJ1-5 | TRBV5-1 | CASSLGIGSNQPQHF | TGCGCCAGCAGCTTGGGTATTGGGAGCAATCAGCCCCAGCATTTT
- | many | TRBJ2-5 | TRBV11-2 | CASSLVGGAGTQYF | TGTGCCAGCAGCTTAGTAGGAGGGGCAGGGACCCAGTACTTC
TRBD1 | few | TRBJ2-2 | TRBV7-9 | CASSLADRVAGELFF | TGTGCCAGCAGCTTAGCGGACAGGGTGGCCGGGGAGCTGTTTTTT
- | - | TRBJ1-3 | TRBV6-2/TRBV6-3 | CASSPRGAYTIYF | TGTGCCAGCAGCCCACGGGGGGCTTACACCATATATTTT
- | many | TRBJ2-7 | TRBV11-3 | CASKSGTTSYEQYF | TGTGCCAGCAAATCCGGGACAACTTCCTACGAGCAGTACTTC
- | - | TRBJ1-4 | TRBV9 | CASSVDPGRNEKLFF | TGTGCCAGCAGCGTAGATCCGGGGCGGAATGAAAAACTGTTTTTT
- | few | TRBJ2-4 | TRBV29-1 | CSASGGQRAKNIQYF | TGCAGCGCGTCAGGGGGGCAAAGAGCCAAAAACATTCAGTACTTC
- | many | TRBJ1-5 | TRBV5-5 | CASSLREGNQPQHF | TGTGCCAGCAGTCTCAGGGAGGGTAATCAGCCCCAGCATTTT
- | - | TRBJ2-4 | TRBV7-9 | CASSLDTRAYQNMYF | TGTGCCAGCAGCTTAGATACCCGGGCCTATCAAAATATGTACTTC
- | many | TRBJ1-1 | TRBV7-2 | CASSLGRIAEAFF | TGTGCCAGCAGCTTAGGTCGTATCGCTGAAGCTTTCTTT
- | many | TRBJ2-7 | TRBV28 | CASSVRGGSYEQYF | TGTGCCAGCAGTGTCAGGGGAGGGTCCTACGAGCAGTACTTC
- | many | TRBJ1-1 | TRBV5-1 | CASSLLGSRNTEAFF | TGCGCCAGCAGCTTGCTCGGCTCGAGGAACACTGAAGCTTTCTTT
- | many | TRBJ2-3 | TRBV12-3/TRBV12-4 | CASSFIGAQGDTQYF | TGTGCCAGCAGTTTCATTGGGGCCCAAGGAGATACGCAGTATTTT
- | - | TRBJ2-7 | TRBV14 | CASSQDWVWDEQYF | TGTGCCAGCAGCCAAGACTGGGTTTGGGACGAGCAGTACTTC
TRBD2 | - | TRBJ2-1 | TRBV5-6 | CASGGRGGYSYNEQFF | TGTGCCAGCGGGGGGCGGGGGGGCTACTCCTACAATGAGCAGTTCTTC
- | - | TRBJ1-1 | TRBV5-1 | CASSLRDTLVEAFF | TGCGCCAGCAGCCTGCGGGACACCCTCGTCGAAGCTTTCTTT
- | many | TRBJ1-3 | TRBV29-1 | CSVSFGPSGGNTIYF | TGCAGCGTTTCCTTTGGACCCTCAGGAGGAAACACCATATATTTT
- | many | TRBJ1-4 | TRBV12-3/TRBV12-4 | CASSKGEKLFF | TGTGCCAGCAGCAAAGGAGAAAAACTGTTTTTT
- | - | TRBJ1-2 | TRBV5-1 | CASSLVGLTDGYTF | TGCGCCAGCAGCTTGGTCGGGCTGACTGATGGCTACACCTTC
- | many | TRBJ2-5 | TRBV12-3/TRBV12-4 | CASSRRGVEETQYF | TGTGCCAGCAGTCGTAGGGGGGTTGAGGAGACCCAGTACTTC
TRBD2 | few | TRBJ2-3 | TRBV5-1 | CAKPLSEAGGTDTQYF | TGCGCCAAGCCCCTGTCTGAAGCGGGGGGGACAGATACGCAGTATTTT
- | many | TRBJ1-2 | TRBV4-2 | CASSQAGELNTF | TGTGCCAGCAGCCAAGCGGGGGAACTAAACACCTTC
- | many | TRBJ2-3 | TRBV10-3 | CAISEPRNLDTDTQYF | TGTGCCATCAGTGAGCCCAGAAACTTGGACACAGATACGCAGTATTTT
- | few | TRBJ1-2 | TRBV11-2 | CASSPKLGGGYTF | TGTGCCAGCAGCCCAAAGTTGGGTGGTGGCTACACCTTC
- | - | TRBJ2-1 | TRBV5-1 | CASREQVEQFF | TGCGCCAGCAGGGAGCAGGTCGAGCAGTTCTTC
TRBD2 | many | TRBJ2-1 | TRBV24-1 | CATSDLGTSSKGTYNEQFF | TGTGCCACCAGTGATTTGGGGACTAGCTCAAAAGGGACCTACAATGAGCAGTTCTTC
- | - | TRBJ2-2 | TRBV4-1 | CASSQVVPYSVAGELFF | TGCGCCAGCAGCCAAGTGGTTCCCTATAGCGTGGCCGGGGAGCTGTTTTTT
TRBD1 | many | TRBJ1-3 | TRBV7-3 | CASSLGTGDTIYF | TGTGCCAGCAGCTTAGGGACAGGAGACACCATATATTTT
TRBD2 | - | TRBJ2-5 | TRBV5-1 | CASSGLAGARYQETQYF | TGCGCCAGCTCGGGACTAGCGGGGGCCCGGTACCAAGAGACCCAGTACTTC
- | - | TRBJ1-5 | TRBV15 | CATSLRTVSNQPQHF | TGTGCCACCAGCCTGAGGACGGTTAGCAATCAGCCCCAGCATTTT
TRBD2 | many | TRBJ2-2 | TRBV11-2 | CASSPTRGGPVFF | TGTGCCAGCAGCCCAACCCGGGGGGGGCCGGTGTTTTTT
- | - | TRBJ2-7 | TRBV28 | CASSPRYEQYF | TGTGCCAGCAGTCCCCGGTACGAGCAGTACTTC
- | many | TRBJ2-3 | TRBV7-2 | CASSFQVSTDTQYF | TGTGCCAGCAGCTTCCAAGTTAGCACAGATACGCAGTATTTT
- | many | TRBJ1-2 | TRBV6-1 | CASSPWGQPYGYTF | TGTGCCAGCAGCCCGTGGGGTCAACCCTATGGCTACACCTTC
- | - | TRBJ2-2 | TRBV2 | CASSEEQTANTGELFF | TGTGCCAGCAGTGAAGAACAGACCGCGAACACCGGGGAGCTGTTTTTT
TRBD1 | few | TRBJ2-2 | TRBV5-1 | CASMAQARRTGPGELFF | TGCGCCAGCATGGCCCAGGCCCGGAGGACAGGGCCCGGGGAGCTGTTTTTT
- | few | TRBJ2-2 | TRBV18 | CASSPPQLNTGELFF | TGTGCCAGCTCACCACCGCAGCTGAACACCGGGGAGCTGTTTTTT
- | few | TRBJ1-4 | TRBV25-1 | CASRRNENEKLFF | TGTGCCAGCAGGAGGAACGAAAATGAAAAACTGTTTTTT
TRBD1 | - | TRBJ2-1 | TRBV28 | CASSLRETGGWNEQFF | TGTGCCAGCAGTTTACGCGAGACAGGGGGCTGGAATGAGCAGTTCTTC